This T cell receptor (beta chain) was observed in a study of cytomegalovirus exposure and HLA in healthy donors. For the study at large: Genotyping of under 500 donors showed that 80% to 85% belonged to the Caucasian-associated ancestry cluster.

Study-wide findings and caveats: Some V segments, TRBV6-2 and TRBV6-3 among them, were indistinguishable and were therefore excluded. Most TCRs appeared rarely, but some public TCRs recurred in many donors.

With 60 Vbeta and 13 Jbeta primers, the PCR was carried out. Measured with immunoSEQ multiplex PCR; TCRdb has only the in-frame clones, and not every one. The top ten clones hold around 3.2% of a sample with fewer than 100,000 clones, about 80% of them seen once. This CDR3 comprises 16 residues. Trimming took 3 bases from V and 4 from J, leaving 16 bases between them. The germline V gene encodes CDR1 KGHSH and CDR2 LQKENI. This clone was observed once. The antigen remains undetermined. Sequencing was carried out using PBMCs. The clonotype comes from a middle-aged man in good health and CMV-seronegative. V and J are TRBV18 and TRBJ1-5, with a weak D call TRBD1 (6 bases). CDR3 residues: CASSPQGPAQNQPQHF. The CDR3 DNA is TGTGCCAGCTCACCGCAGGGGCCCGCACAAAATCAGCCCCAGCATTTT.